The T cell receptor (beta chain) described here comes from a study of T-cell reconstitution after alpha-beta-depleted transplantation in children. Findings and caveats of the study: Diversity and T-cell counts at one year after transplant derived mostly from new T cells. At around two months after transplant, the alpha-beta T cells were reportedly derived from several hundred expanded clones that came from non-depleted graft cells. Surviving thymic progenitors and recipient T cells were the source of high TCRbeta diversity at day 60 in some patients.

This sample's TCRbeta library carried unique molecular identifier barcodes. MiXCR was run by TCRdb on the PCR reads, yielding one entry per CDR3 protein. The sample holds 130,000 to 150,000 distinct CDR3 sequences, about 9% seen once. Trimming took off 1 base at V and 13 bases at J, with 14 bases between the two ends. Germline V gene lookup returns CDR1 DFQATT and CDR2 SNEGSKA (reference sequence). There are 11 residues in the CDR3. At least ten counts were recorded for this clonotype. The antigen remains unidentified. The receptor was isolated from a female patient aged 2 to 10 who had a stem cell transplant for congenital amegakaryocytic thrombocytopenia, so the T cells may come from the graft donor. The V call is TRBV20-1, the J call TRBJ2-7; possibly TRBD1 or TRBD2 for D (5 bases each). Sequenced material: PBMCs, mostly from graft donor cells, taken 180 days after TCRalphabeta/CD19-depleted stem cell transplant. The DNA of the CDR3 is TGCAGTGCTAGAGGTCGGGGCGGCCAATACTTC. Protein: CSARGRGGQYF.